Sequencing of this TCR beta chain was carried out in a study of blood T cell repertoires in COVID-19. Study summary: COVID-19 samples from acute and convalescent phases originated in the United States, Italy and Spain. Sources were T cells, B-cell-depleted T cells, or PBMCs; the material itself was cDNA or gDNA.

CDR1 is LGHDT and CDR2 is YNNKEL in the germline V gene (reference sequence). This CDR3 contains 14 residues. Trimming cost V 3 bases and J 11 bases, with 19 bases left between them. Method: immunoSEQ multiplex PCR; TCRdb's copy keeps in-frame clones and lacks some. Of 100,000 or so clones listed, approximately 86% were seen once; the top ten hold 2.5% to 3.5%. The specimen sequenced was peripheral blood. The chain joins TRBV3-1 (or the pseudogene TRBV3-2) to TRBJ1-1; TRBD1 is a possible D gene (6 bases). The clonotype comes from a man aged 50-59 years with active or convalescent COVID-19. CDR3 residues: CASSHSRGAKGAFF. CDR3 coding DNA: TGTGCCAGCAGCCACTCCCGGGGGGCTAAGGGGGCTTTCTTT.